This TCR beta chain derives from a study of blood T cell repertoires in COVID-19. Turning to the study itself: Whether acute or convalescent, the COVID-19 samples came from the United States, Italy and Spain. PBMCs, B-cell-depleted T cells, or T cells provided the cDNA or gDNA that made up the material.

Sequencing was performed with immunoSEQ multiplex PCR; in TCRdb, only in-frame clones are kept and a portion is missing. The table records about 110,000 clones, around three quarters of them present only once. This clonotype was sampled from a woman aged 55-70 years with acute or convalescent COVID-19. The source material was peripheral blood.

This chain's CDR3 is CASSETGDINQPQHF. CDR3 nucleotide sequence: TGTGCCAGCAGTGAAACAGGCGACATCAATCAGCCCCAGCATTTT. This chain links TRBV6-1 with TRBJ1-5; D is perhaps TRBD1 (5 bases). The CDR3 is 15 amino acids. CDR1 MNHNS and CDR2 SASEGT come from the germline V gene. Trimming took 2 bases from V and 3 from J, leaving 11 bases between them.